These 12 T cell receptor beta chains came from one sample sequenced in a study of blood T cell repertoires in COVID-19. Sequencing used immunoSEQ multiplex PCR; TCRdb keeps in-frame clones, though not all of them. Found here are roughly 200,000 clones, more than 70% of them singletons; the top ten hold 15% to 20%. Sequenced: peripheral blood. The receptors derive from a person aged 65 to 79 with COVID-19, enrolled during active disease.

J is TRBJ1-2 and V is TRBV28; D might be TRBD1 (5 bases). The CDR3 contains 14 residues. Trimming took 5 bases from V and 8 from J, leaving 18 bases between them. CDR1 MDHEN and CDR2 SYDVKM come from the germline V gene. Here the CDR3 reads CASSVSEARGGYTF. In DNA form, the CDR3 reads TGTGCCAGCAGTGTCTCGGAGGCGCGGGGCGGCTACACCTTC.

The chain employs TRBV2 and TRBJ2-7; weak D call: TRBD2 (6 bases). Germline CDR1 SNHLY, CDR2 FYNNEI. The CDR3 contains 13 residues. Trimming removed 8 bases at V and 4 bases at J, with 15 bases between. The CDR3 reads CASAPEGWYEQYF. The CDR3 DNA is TGTGCCAGCGCCCCGGAGGGCTGGTACGAGCAGTACTTC.

This chain connects TRBV25-1 to TRBJ1-5; 8 nucleotides line up with TRBD1. In germline, CDR1 is MGHDK, CDR2 SYGVNS. The CDR3 is 16 residues long. V lost 3 bases to trimming and J lost 3 bases; unmatched junction nucleotides: 7. The CDR3 spells CASSDPSTGVNQPQHF. In nucleotides, the CDR3 is TGTGCCAGCAGTGACCCCTCGACAGGGGTCAATCAGCCCCAGCATTTT.

The chain combines TRBV29-1 with TRBJ1-2, with D maybe TRBD1 (5 bases). This CDR3 is 12 amino acids long. Germline V gene sequence: CDR1 SQVTM, CDR2 ANQGSEA. V was cut by 7 bases and J by 5 bases, with 14 bases left in between. CDR3 residues: CSAWGGEYGYTF. The DNA for the CDR3 is TGCAGCGCTTGGGGAGGGGAGTATGGCTACACCTTC.

The V and J genes are TRBV28 and TRBJ1-5; D possibly corresponds to TRBD1 (5 bases). Deletions cut 6 bases from V and 2 bases from J, with 11 bases between. The germline CDR1 and CDR2 sequences are MDHEN and SYDVKM. The CDR3 is 14 residues long. The CDR3 coding sequence is TGTGCCAGCAGACCAGGGTTTCGCAATCAGCCCCAGCATTTT. Residues: CASRPGFRNQPQHF.

J is TRBJ2-3 and V is TRBV10-3, with 10 bases lining up with TRBD1. J was trimmed by 1 base and V by 5 bases; bases with no gene match: 3. The germline gives CDR1 ENHRY, CDR2 SYGVKD. The CDR3 length is 15 residues. CDR3 sequence reads: CAISTGTGGTDTQYF. CDR3 nucleotide sequence: TGTGCCATCAGTACCGGGACAGGGGGCACAGATACGCAGTATTTT.

V and J are TRBV7-2 and TRBJ2-5; unclear D gene. In germline, CDR1 is SGHTA, CDR2 FQGNSA. The CDR3 is 14 residues long. V lost 1 base and J lost 2, with 8 bases in between. In DNA, the CDR3 is TGTGCCAGCAGCTTAGGGCCAAAACAAGAGACCCAGTACTTC. This translates into CASSLGPKQETQYF.

The chain is built from TRBV3-1 (or the pseudogene TRBV3-2) and TRBJ1-1; D unclear. Germline-derived CDR1 and CDR2 are LGHDT and YNNKEL (reference sequence). This CDR3 region has 14 residues. V was trimmed by 0 bases and J by 1 base, leaving 6 bases between them. Written as DNA, the CDR3 is TGTGCCAGCAGCCAAGAGCCAGAGAACACTGAAGCTTTCTTT. As protein: CASSQEPENTEAFF.

The rearrangement links TRBV2 to TRBJ1-1; the D gene is possibly TRBD1 (6 bases). The CDR3 totals 14 residues. The V end lost 6 bases, the J end lost 1 base, and 12 bases lay between the germline ends. The germline V gene encodes CDR1 SNHLY and CDR2 FYNNEI. The CDR3 loop is CASSRGGENTEAFF. The CDR3 DNA sequence: TGTGCCAGCAGCAGGGGCGGAGAGAACACTGAAGCTTTCTTT. The full variable domain, completed using reference TRBV2 and TRBJ1-1, is EPEVTQTPSHQVTQMGQEVILRCVPISNHLYFYWYRQILGQKVEFLVSFYNNEISEKSEIFDDQFSVERPDGSNFTLKIRSTKLEDSAMYFCASSRGGENTEAFFGQGTRLTVV.

The rearrangement links TRBV19 to TRBJ1-1; possibly TRBD1 for D (5 bases). Trimming cost V 1 base and J 4 bases, with 10 bases left between them. This CDR3 has 14 amino acids. Germline loops: CDR1 LNHDA, CDR2 SQIVND (reference sequence). The CDR3 DNA is TGTGCCAGTAGTATAGTCGTAGGGGTCACTGAAGCTTTCTTT. It codes for CASSIVVGVTEAFF.

V is TRBV27 and J is TRBJ1-5; possible D gene TRBD1, 5 bases. Germline lookup yields CDR1 MNHEY and CDR2 SMNVEV (reference sequence). With 5 bases removed from V and 7 bases from J, the gap between germline ends came to 12 bases. CDR3 length: 13 amino acids. The CDR3 nucleotides are TGTGCCAGCAGTCCCACCCAGGGACAGCCCCAGCATTTT. It specifies CASSPTQGQPQHF.

The chain carries TRBV4-3 and TRBJ1-6, with TRBD1 identical over 7 bases. Per germline, CDR1 LGHNA and CDR2 YSLEER. Trimming at V came to 1 base and at J to 8 bases, leaving 5 bases not matched to a gene. The CDR3 has 15 amino acids. This CDR3 reads CASSQVRQGHSPLHF. The CDR3 DNA sequence: TGCGCCAGCAGCCAAGTCCGACAGGGTCATTCACCCCTCCACTTT.